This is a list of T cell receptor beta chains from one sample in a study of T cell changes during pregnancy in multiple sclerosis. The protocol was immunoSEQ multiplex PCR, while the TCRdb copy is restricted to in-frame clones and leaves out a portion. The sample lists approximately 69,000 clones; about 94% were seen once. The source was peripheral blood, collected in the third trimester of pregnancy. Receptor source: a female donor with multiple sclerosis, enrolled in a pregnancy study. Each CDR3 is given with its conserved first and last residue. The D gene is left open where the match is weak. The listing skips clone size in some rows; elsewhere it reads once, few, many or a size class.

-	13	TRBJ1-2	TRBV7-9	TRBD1	TGTGCCAGCAGCCGGGACAGGGTCTATGGCTACACCTTC	CASSRDRVYGYTF
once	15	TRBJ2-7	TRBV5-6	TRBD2	TGTGCCAGCAGCTTTATCGGGTGGGAGGGCTACGAGCAGTACTTC	CASSFIGWEGYEQYF
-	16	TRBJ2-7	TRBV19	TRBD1	TGTGCCAGTAGTATAGATCGAGGACAGGGGGCCTACGAGCAGTACTTC	CASSIDRGQGAYEQYF
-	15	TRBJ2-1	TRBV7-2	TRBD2	TGTGCCAGCAGCGGGAGAGGGACTAGCGCATATGAGCAGTTCTTC	CASSGRGTSAYEQFF
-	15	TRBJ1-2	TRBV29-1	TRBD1	TGCAGCTCTAGGGGGGGACAGGGGCGTAACAATGGCTACACCTTC	CSSRGGQGRNNGYTF
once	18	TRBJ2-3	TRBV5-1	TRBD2	TGCGCCAGCAGCAGACTTGGCGGGGGGGCCGGGAGTGCAGATACGCAGTATTTT	CASSRLGGGAGSADTQYF
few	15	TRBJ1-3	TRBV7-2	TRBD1	TGTGCCAGCAGCTTAGTACCACAGGGGGGAAACACCATATATTTT	CASSLVPQGGNTIYF
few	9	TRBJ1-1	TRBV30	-	TGTGCCTCCCGGGAAGGGGCTTTCTTT	CASREGAFF
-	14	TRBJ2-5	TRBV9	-	TGTGCCAGCAGCGTAGGCCCAGGCCAAGAGACCCAGTACTTC	CASSVGPGQETQYF
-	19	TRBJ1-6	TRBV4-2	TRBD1	TGTGCCAGCAGCCAAGGTTTCCCCGGACAGGGAGGGGTGAATTCACCCCTCCACTTT	CASSQGFPGQGGVNSPLHF
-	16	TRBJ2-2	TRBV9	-	TGTGCCAGCAGCCCCAGAGGAGGGTTGAACACCGGGGAGCTGTTTTTT	CASSPRGGLNTGELFF
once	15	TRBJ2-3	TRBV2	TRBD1	TGTGCCACCCTGGGGACAGAGGGCTCGGCATCTACGCAGTATTTT	CATLGTEGSASTQYF
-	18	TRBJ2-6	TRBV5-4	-	TGTGCCAGCAGCTTGGGTCTCTCCGGCAGGACTGGGGCCAACGTCCTGACTTTC	CASSLGLSGRTGANVLTF
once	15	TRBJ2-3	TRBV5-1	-	TGCGCCAGCAGCTTGGAGAAGCGGGGCACAGATACGCAGTATTTT	CASSLEKRGTDTQYF
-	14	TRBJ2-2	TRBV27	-	TGTGCCAGCAGCCTTATTCGGTACCCCGGGGAGCTGTTTTTT	CASSLIRYPGELFF
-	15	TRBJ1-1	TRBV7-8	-	TGTGCCAGCAGCTTAGGAACAGGACAGAACACTGAAGCTTTCTTT	CASSLGTGQNTEAFF
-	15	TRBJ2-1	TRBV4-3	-	TGCGCCAGCAGCCAAGCAGGGGCGTTTGGGAATGAGCAGTTCTTC	CASSQAGAFGNEQFF
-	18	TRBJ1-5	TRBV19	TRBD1	TGTGCCAGTAGTATAGGAGGACAGGGGGCAGGTGGCGGTCAGCCCCAGCATTTT	CASSIGGQGAGGGQPQHF
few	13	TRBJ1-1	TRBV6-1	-	TGTGCCGGGGGGACGGAACAGAACACTGAAGCTTTCTTT	CAGGTEQNTEAFF
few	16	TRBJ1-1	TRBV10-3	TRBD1	TGTGCCATCAACCGAGACAGGGGAAATGTGAACACTGAAGCTTTCTTT	CAINRDRGNVNTEAFF